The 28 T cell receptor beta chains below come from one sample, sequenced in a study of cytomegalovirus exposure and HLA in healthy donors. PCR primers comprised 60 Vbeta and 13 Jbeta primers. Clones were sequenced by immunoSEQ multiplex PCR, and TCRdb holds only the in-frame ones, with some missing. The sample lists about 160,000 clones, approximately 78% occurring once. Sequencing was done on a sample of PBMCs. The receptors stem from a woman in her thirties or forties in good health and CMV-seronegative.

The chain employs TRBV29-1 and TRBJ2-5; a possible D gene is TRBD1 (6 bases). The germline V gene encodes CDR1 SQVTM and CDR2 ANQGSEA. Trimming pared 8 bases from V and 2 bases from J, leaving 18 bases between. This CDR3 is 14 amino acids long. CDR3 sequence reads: CSSQGRDIQETQYF. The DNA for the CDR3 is TGCAGCTCTCAGGGCCGGGACATTCAAGAGACCCAGTACTTC.

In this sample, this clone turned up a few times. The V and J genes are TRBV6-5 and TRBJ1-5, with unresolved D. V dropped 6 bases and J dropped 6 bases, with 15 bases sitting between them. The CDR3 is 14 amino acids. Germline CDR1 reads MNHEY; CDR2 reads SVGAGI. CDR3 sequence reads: CASRPDFGRQPQHF. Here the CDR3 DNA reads TGTGCCAGCAGACCGGACTTCGGCCGTCAGCCCCAGCATTTT.

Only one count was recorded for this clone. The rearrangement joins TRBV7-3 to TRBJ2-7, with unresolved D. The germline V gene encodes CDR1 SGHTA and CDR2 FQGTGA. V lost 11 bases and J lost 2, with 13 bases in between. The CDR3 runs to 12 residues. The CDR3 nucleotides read TGTGCCTGTACGTCGCGGACCTACGAGCAGTACTTC. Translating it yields CACTSRTYEQYF.

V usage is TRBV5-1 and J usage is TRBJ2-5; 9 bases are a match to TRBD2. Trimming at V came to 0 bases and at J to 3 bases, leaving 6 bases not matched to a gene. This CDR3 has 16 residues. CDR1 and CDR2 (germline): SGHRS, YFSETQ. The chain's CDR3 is CASSLALAGTEETQYF. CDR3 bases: TGCGCCAGCAGCTTGGCCCTAGCGGGGACCGAAGAGACCCAGTACTTC.

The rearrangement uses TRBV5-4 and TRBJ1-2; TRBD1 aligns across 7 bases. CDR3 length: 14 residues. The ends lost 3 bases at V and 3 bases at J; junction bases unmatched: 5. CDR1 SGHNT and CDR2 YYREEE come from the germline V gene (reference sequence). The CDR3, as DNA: TGTGCCAGCAGCTATGGGACAGACGACTATGGCTACACCTTC. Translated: CASSYGTDDYGYTF.

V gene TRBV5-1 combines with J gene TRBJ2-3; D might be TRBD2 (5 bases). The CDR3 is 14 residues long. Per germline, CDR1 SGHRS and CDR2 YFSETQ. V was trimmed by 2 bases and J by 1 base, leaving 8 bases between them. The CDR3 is CASSLLGGTDTQYF. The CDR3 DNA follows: TGCGCCAGCAGCTTACTCGGGGGCACAGATACGCAGTATTTT.

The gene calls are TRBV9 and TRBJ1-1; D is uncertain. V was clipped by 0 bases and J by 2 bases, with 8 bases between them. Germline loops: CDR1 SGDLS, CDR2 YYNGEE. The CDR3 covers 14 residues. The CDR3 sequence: CASSVDPDNTEAFF. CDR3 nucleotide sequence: TGTGCCAGCAGCGTAGATCCAGATAACACTGAAGCTTTCTTT.

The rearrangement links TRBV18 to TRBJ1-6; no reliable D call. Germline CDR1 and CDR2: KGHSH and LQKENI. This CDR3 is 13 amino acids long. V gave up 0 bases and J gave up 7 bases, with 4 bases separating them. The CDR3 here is CASSPPLNSPLHF. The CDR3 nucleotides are TGTGCCAGCTCACCACCGTTAAATTCACCCCTCCACTTT.

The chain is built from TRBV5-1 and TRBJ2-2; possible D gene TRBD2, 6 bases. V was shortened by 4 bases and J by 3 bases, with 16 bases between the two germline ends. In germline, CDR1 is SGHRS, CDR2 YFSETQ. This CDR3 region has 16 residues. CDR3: CASSRIPGGDTGELFF. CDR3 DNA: TGCGCCAGCAGCCGGATACCAGGAGGGGACACCGGGGAGCTGTTTTTT.

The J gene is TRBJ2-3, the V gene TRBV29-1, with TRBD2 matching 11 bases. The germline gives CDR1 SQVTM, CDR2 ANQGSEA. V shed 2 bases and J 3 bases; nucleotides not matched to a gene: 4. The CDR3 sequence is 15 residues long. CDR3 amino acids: CSVESTSGGTDTQYF. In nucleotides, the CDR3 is TGCAGCGTTGAATCAACTAGCGGGGGAACAGATACGCAGTATTTT.

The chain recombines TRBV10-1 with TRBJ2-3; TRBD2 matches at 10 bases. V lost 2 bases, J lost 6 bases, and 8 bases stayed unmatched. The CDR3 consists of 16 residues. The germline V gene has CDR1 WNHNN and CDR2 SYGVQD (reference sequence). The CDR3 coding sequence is TGCGCCAGCAGTGAGGCTAGCGGGGGCCGCATGGATACGCAGTATTTT. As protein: CASSEASGGRMDTQYF.

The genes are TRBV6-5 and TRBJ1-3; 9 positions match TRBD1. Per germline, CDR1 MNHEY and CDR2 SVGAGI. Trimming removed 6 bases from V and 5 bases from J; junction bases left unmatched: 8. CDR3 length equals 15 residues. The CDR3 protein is CASRARQGERNTIYF. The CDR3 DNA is TGTGCCAGCAGAGCTCGACAGGGGGAGAGAAACACCATATATTTT.

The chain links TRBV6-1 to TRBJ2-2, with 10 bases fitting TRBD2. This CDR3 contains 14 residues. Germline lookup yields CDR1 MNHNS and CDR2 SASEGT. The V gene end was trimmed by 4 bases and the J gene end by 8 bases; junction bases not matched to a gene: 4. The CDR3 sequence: CASSASGGSGELFF. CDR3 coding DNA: TGTGCCAGCAGTGCTAGCGGGGGCTCAGGGGAGCTGTTTTTT.

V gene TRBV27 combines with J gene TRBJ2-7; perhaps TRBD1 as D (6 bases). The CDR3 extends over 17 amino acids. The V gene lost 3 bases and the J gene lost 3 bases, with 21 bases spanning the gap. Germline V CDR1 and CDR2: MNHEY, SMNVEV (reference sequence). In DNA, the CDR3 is TGTGCCAGCAGTTTTGACGGGTTTGGGCAGGGGCTCTACGAGCAGTACTTC. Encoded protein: CASSFDGFGQGLYEQYF.

The CDR3 sequence is CASSPSSFRAGGYTF. The CDR3 coding sequence is TGTGCCAGCAGCCCCAGTAGCTTCAGGGCCGGAGGCTACACCTTC. V usage is TRBV9 and J usage is TRBJ1-2, with a tentative D call TRBD1 (5 bases). The CDR3 runs 15 residues. CDR1 and CDR2 from the germline V gene are SGDLS and YYNGEE. Deletions cut 4 bases from V and 8 bases from J, with 21 bases between.

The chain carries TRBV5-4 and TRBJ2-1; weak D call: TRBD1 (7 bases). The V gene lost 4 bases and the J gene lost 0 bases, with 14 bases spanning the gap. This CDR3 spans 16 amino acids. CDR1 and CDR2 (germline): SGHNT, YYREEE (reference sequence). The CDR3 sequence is CASSGGGSHSYNEQFF. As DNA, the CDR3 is TGTGCCAGCAGCGGAGGGGGCTCCCACTCCTACAATGAGCAGTTCTTC. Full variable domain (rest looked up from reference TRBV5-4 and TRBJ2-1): ETGVTQSPTHLIKTRGQQVTLRCSSQSGHNTVSWYQQALGQGPQFIFQYYREEENGRGNFPPRFSGLQFPNYSSELNVNALELDDSALYLCASSGGGSHSYNEQFFGPGTRLTVL.

This CDR3 reads CASSFSSGGPRETQYF. The CDR3 coding sequence is TGTGCCAGCAGCTTTTCTAGCGGGGGGCCGCGGGAGACCCAGTACTTC. The chain has TRBV5-4 and TRBJ2-5, with 11 bases lining up with TRBD2. Germline V gene lookup returns CDR1 SGHNT and CDR2 YYREEE (reference sequence). The CDR3 runs 16 residues. With V trimmed by 2 bases and J by 5 bases, 8 bases remained unmatched.

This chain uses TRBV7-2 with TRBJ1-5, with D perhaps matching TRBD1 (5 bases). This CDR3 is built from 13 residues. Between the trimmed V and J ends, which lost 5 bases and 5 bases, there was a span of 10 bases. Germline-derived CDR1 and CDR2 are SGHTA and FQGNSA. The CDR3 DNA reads TGTGCCAGCAGCCTCAGGGATTATCAGCCCCAGCATTTT. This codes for CASSLRDYQPQHF.

The CDR3 here is CASSLSRGNEQFF. The CDR3 DNA sequence: TGTGCCAGCAGTTTGAGCAGGGGGAATGAGCAGTTCTTC. J is TRBJ2-1 and V is TRBV27; 7 positions agree with TRBD1. Germline V gene lookup returns CDR1 MNHEY and CDR2 SMNVEV (reference sequence). The CDR3 runs to 13 residues. V lost 3 bases, J lost 7 bases, and 3 bases stayed unmatched.

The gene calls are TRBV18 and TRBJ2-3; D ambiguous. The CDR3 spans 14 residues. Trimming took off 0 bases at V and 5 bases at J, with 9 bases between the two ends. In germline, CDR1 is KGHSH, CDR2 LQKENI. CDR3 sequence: CASSPPESRDTQYF. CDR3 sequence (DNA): TGTGCCAGCTCACCACCGGAGTCGAGAGATACGCAGTATTTT.

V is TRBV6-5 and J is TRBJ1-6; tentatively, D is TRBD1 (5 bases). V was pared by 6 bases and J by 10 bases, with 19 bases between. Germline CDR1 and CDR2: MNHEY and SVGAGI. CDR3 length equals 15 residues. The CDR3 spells CASSRGIRNYSPLHF. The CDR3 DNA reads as TGTGCCAGCAGCCGGGGGATCCGAAATTACTCACCCCTCCACTTT.

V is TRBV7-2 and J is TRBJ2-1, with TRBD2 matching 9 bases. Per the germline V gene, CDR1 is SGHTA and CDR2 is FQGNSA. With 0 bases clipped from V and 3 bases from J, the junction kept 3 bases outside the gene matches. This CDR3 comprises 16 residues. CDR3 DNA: TGTGCCAGCAGCTTAGCGGGGACTAGCAACTACAATGAGCAGTTCTTC. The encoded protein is CASSLAGTSNYNEQFF.

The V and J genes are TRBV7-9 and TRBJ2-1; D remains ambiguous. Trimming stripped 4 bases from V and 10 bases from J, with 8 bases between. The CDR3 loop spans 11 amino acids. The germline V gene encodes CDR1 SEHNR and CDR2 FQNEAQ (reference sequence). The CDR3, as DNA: TGTGCCAGCAGCTCAGTGTGGGAGCAGTTCTTC. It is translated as CASSSVWEQFF.

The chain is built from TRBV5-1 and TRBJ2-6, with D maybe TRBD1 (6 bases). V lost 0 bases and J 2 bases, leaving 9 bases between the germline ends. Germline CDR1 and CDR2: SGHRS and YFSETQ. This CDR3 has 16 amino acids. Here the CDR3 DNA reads TGCGCCAGCAGCTTGGCAGGGGCGGCTGGGGCCAACGTCCTGACTTTC. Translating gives CASSLAGAAGANVLTF.

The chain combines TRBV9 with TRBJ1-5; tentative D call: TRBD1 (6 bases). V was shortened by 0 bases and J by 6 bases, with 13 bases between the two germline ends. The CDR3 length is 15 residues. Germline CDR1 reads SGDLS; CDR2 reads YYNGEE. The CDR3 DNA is TGTGCCAGCAGCGTAGGCGGGGGCGCGGGTCAGCCCCAGCATTTT. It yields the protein CASSVGGGAGQPQHF.

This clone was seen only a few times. CDR3 nucleotide sequence: TGTGCCAGCAGAACAGGGTCGTACGACTACTATGGCTACACCTTC. Translation gives CASRTGSYDYYGYTF. J is TRBJ1-2 and V is TRBV7-2, with a weak D call TRBD1 (6 bases). Germline loops: CDR1 SGHTA, CDR2 FQGNSA. Trimming pared 6 bases from V and 3 bases from J, leaving 17 bases between. CDR3 length equals 15 residues. Combining the CDR3 with reference TRBV7-2 and TRBJ1-2 gives the whole variable domain GAGVSQSPSNKVTEKGKDVELRCDPISGHTALYWYRQSLGQGLEFLIYFQGNSAPDKSGLPSDRFSAERTGGSVSTLTIQRTQQEDSAVYLCASRTGSYDYYGYTFGSGTRLTVV.

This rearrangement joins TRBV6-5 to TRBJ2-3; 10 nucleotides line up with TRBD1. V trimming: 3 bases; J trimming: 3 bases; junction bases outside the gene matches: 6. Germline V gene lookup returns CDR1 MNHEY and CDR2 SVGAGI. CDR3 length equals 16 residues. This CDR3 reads CASSYTGTGVTDTQYF. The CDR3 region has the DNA TGTGCCAGCAGTTATACCGGGACAGGGGTGACAGATACGCAGTATTTT.

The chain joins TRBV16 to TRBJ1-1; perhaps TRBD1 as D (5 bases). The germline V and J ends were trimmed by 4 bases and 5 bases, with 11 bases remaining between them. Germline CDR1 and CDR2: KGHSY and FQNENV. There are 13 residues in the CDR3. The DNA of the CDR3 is TGTGCCAGCAGCCGGGGCGGGGGGACTGAAGCTTTCTTT. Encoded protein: CASSRGGGTEAFF. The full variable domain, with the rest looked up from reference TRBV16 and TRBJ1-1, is GEEVAQTPKHLVRGEGQKAKLYCAPIKGHSYVFWYQQVLKNEFKFLISFQNENVFDETGMPKERFSAKCLPNSPCSLEIQATKLEDSAVYFCASSRGGGTEAFFGQGTRLTVV.